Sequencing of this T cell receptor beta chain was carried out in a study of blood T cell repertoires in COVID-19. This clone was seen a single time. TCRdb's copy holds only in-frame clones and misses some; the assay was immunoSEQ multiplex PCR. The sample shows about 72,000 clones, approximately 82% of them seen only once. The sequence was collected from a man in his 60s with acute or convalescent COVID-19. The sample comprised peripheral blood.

Written as DNA, the CDR3 is TGCGCCAGCAGTCAATCCTTGGGAGACACTGAAGCTTTCTTT. It specifies CASSQSLGDTEAFF. The rearrangement links TRBV23-1 to TRBJ1-1; D gene ambiguous. TRBV23-1 is placed among ORFs of uncertain function. V shed 0 bases and J shed 3 bases, with 8 bases lying between them. The CDR3 sequence is 14 residues long.